Below, 32 T cell receptor beta chains from the same sample are listed, as sequenced in a study of shared T cell receptors in the human thymus (dated by TCRdb to the early 2020s). Library preparation was by the immunoSEQ multiplex PCR assay. Here the immuneACCESS table is served through TCRdb, limited to in-frame sequences with V and J called. Missing clones are a known gap in these copies; in checked studies unresolved V genes cover under half, and the rest lacks a known reason. This sample is represented by more than 300,000 clones; 95% of them were singletons. The ten top clones hold roughly 0.02% of the sample. The sample comprised thymocytes. The receptor source for this set is a human donor.

The chain uses TRBV27 and TRBJ2-1, with 9 bases lining up with TRBD1. J gave up 7 bases and V 7 bases, and 11 bases lay outside the gene matches. The CDR3 covers 15 residues. CDR1 is MNHEY, CDR2 SMNVEV, per germline (reference sequence). The CDR3 coding sequence is TGTGCCAGCACCGCTACCGGGACAGGGACAAATGAGCAGTTCTTC. Amino acids: CASTATGTGTNEQFF.

This clone was picked up a small number of times. This chain links TRBV7-4 with TRBJ1-1, with D perhaps matching TRBD1 (5 bases). Germline CDR1 and CDR2: SGHVT and SQSDAQ. The V end lost 6 bases, the J end lost 11 bases, and 10 bases lay between the germline ends. The CDR3 has 10 amino acids. For the CDR3, the DNA is TGTGCCAGCAGGCCAGGGTACGCTTTCTTT. This translates into CASRPGYAFF.

This chain connects TRBV5-4 to TRBJ2-1; tentative D call: TRBD2 (6 bases). Germline CDR1 SGHNT, CDR2 YYREEE (reference sequence). Trimming removed 2 bases from V and 2 bases from J, with 17 bases in between. CDR3 length: 17 residues. CDR3 loop: CASSFSATSPPYNEQFF. The CDR3 nucleotides are TGTGCCAGCAGCTTTTCAGCGACTAGTCCTCCCTACAATGAGCAGTTCTTC.

The V call is TRBV9, the J call TRBJ2-2; TRBD2 aligns across 8 bases. This CDR3 region has 19 residues. Germline lookup yields CDR1 SGDLS and CDR2 YYNGEE. Losses at the gene ends were 2 bases for V and 4 bases for J; bases not matched to a gene: 16. CDR3 in amino acids: CASSVRGLNKRELTGELFF. The CDR3 DNA sequence: TGTGCCAGCAGCGTCAGGGGATTGAATAAGCGGGAGCTCACCGGGGAGCTGTTTTTT.

The V and J genes are TRBV30 and TRBJ1-2; TRBD1 might be the D (5 bases). V was cut by 3 bases and J by 1 base, with 24 bases left in between. CDR1 is GTSNPN and CDR2 is SVGIG in the germline V gene (reference sequence). The CDR3 runs 18 residues. DNA of the CDR3: TGTGCCTGGAGCGTAAAATCAAATTACAGGCATTATAACTATGGCTACACCTTC. Encoded protein: CAWSVKSNYRHYNYGYTF.

This chain joins TRBV6-1 and TRBJ2-2, with 9 bases lining up with TRBD1. Germline V gene sequence: CDR1 MNHNS, CDR2 SASEGT. CDR3 length equals 16 residues. With V trimmed by 0 bases and J by 6 bases, 5 bases remained unmatched. The CDR3 sequence is CASSEARDRASGELFF. Here the CDR3 DNA reads TGTGCCAGCAGTGAAGCGCGGGACAGGGCCTCCGGGGAGCTGTTTTTT.

This chain connects TRBV25-1 to TRBJ2-1; 7 nucleotides match TRBD2. The CDR3 loop spans 15 amino acids. The germline gives CDR1 MGHDK, CDR2 SYGVNS. V trimming: 5 bases; J trimming: 8 bases; junction bases outside the gene matches: 12. CDR3 coding DNA: TGTGCCAGCAGTCCCAGTACGAGCGGGACGGATGAGCAGTTCTTC. Its protein is CASSPSTSGTDEQFF.

The sample holds one count of this clone. The chain couples TRBV11-2 to TRBJ2-3; D might be TRBD1 (5 bases). Germline CDR1 reads SGHAT; CDR2 reads FQNNGV. CDR3 length: 14 amino acids. The germline V and J ends were trimmed by 5 bases and 5 bases, with 14 bases remaining between them. CDR3 sequence: CASSPQGWGDTQYF. CDR3 sequence (DNA): TGTGCCAGCAGCCCCCAGGGTTGGGGAGATACGCAGTATTTT. The full variable domain, its missing parts supplied by reference TRBV11-2 and TRBJ2-3, is EAGVAQSPRYKIIEKRQSVAFWCNPISGHATLYWYQQILGQGPKLLIQFQNNGVVDDSQLPKDRFSAERLKGVDSTLKIQPAKLEDSAVYLCASSPQGWGDTQYFGPGTRLTVL.

This clone has only one observation. The V and J genes are TRBV5-4 and TRBJ1-2, with a possible D match to TRBD1 (5 bases). Trimming stripped 0 bases from V and 0 bases from J, with 12 bases between. This CDR3 comprises 16 residues. Germline loops: CDR1 SGHNT, CDR2 YYREEE (reference sequence). The CDR3 loop is CASSLDPGRTNYGYTF. The DNA of the CDR3 is TGTGCCAGCAGCTTGGATCCAGGGCGTACTAACTATGGCTACACCTTC.

The V gene is TRBV28, the J gene TRBJ1-1; D might be TRBD1 (6 bases). Trimming left V 5 bases short and J 4 bases short, with 14 bases between. Germline V gives CDR1 MDHEN, CDR2 SYDVKM. The CDR3 is 14 residues long. CDR3 coding DNA: TGTGCCAGCAGTCCCTTGGGAGGGGGCACTGAAGCTTTCTTT. This codes for CASSPLGGGTEAFF. Full variable domain (outside the CDR3, taken from reference TRBV28 and TRBJ1-1): DVKVTQSSRYLVKRTGEKVFLECVQDMDHENMFWYRQDPGLGLRLIYFSYDVKMKEKGDIPEGYSVSREKKERFSLILESASTNQTSMYLCASSPLGGGTEAFFGQGTRLTVV.

This chain links TRBV7-8 with TRBJ2-1; 9 nucleotides align to TRBD2. The CDR3 covers 14 residues. Trimming removed 8 bases from V and 7 bases from J; junction bases left unmatched: 9. Germline V CDR1 and CDR2: SGHVS, FQNEAQ. The CDR3 region is CASEAGGHENEQFF. CDR3 nucleotides: TGTGCCAGCGAGGCGGGAGGGCATGAAAATGAGCAGTTCTTC.

The CDR3 nucleotides read TGTGCCATCAGTGAGTCTCCTCTAACTAGCGGGAATTGGTACGAGCAGTACTTC. Its protein is CAISESPLTSGNWYEQYF. The gene calls are TRBV10-3 and TRBJ2-7; the match to TRBD2 covers 10 bases. This CDR3 is 18 amino acids long. V was pared by 0 bases and J by 4 bases, with 12 bases of the junction left unmatched. The germline CDR1 and CDR2 sequences are ENHRY and SYGVKD.

The chain has TRBV7-9 and TRBJ1-1; D gene unclear. Germline values: CDR1 SEHNR, CDR2 FQNEAQ (reference sequence). The CDR3 spans 14 residues. V was pared by 5 bases and J by 8 bases, with 18 bases between. This CDR3 is CASSPLLLFAEAFF. The CDR3 bases are TGTGCCAGCAGCCCTTTGTTGCTATTCGCAGAAGCTTTCTTT.

The chain combines TRBV6-5 with TRBJ2-7; 8 bases agree with TRBD2. The germline CDR1 and CDR2 sequences are MNHEY and SVGAGI. CDR3 length equals 14 residues. The V gene end was trimmed by 6 bases and the J gene end by 2 bases; junction bases not matched to a gene: 6. The CDR3 DNA follows: TGTGCCAGCAGCTCTAGCGGGTCCACCTACGAGCAGTACTTC. This translates into CASSSSGSTYEQYF.

CDR3 in amino acids: CASSPRTGFYEQYF. The DNA for the CDR3 is TGTGCCAGCAGTCCCAGGACAGGATTCTACGAGCAGTACTTC. The chain uses TRBV27 and TRBJ2-7; the match to TRBD1 covers 7 bases. Germline CDR1 is MNHEY and CDR2 is SMNVEV (reference sequence). The CDR3 length is 14 residues. Trimming removed 5 bases from V and 3 bases from J; junction bases left unmatched: 7.

The chain uses TRBV15 and TRBJ2-3; D possibly uses TRBD1 or TRBD2 (6 bases each). The CDR3 runs to 15 residues. Germline V gene lookup returns CDR1 LNHNV and CDR2 YYDKDF (reference sequence). V lost 8 bases to trimming and J lost 2 bases, with 17 bases between them. CDR3: CATSHPGALTDTQYF. The CDR3, as DNA: TGTGCCACCTCGCACCCGGGGGCTCTCACAGATACGCAGTATTTT.

The genes are TRBV30 and TRBJ1-4; TRBD1 agrees at 10 bases. Germline V gives CDR1 GTSNPN, CDR2 SVGIG (reference sequence). After removal of 1 base from V and 4 bases from J, the junction contained 9 bases not matched to a gene. The CDR3 is made up of 17 amino acids. This CDR3 reads CAWSAPPRDRGNEKLFF. The DNA for the CDR3 is TGTGCCTGGAGTGCCCCTCCCCGGGACAGGGGTAATGAAAAACTGTTTTTT.

This chain connects TRBV28 to TRBJ2-1, with D tentatively TRBD1 (5 bases). Germline CDR1 is MDHEN and CDR2 is SYDVKM. V lost 8 bases and J 0 bases, leaving 14 bases between the germline ends. This CDR3 is 15 amino acids long. For the CDR3, the DNA is TGTGCCAGCTCCCCCCCAGACAGCTCCTACAATGAGCAGTTCTTC. Residues: CASSPPDSSYNEQFF.

The rearrangement links TRBV18 to TRBJ2-2; D perhaps matches TRBD2 (6 bases). CDR3 size: 14 residues. V was pared by 7 bases and J by 5 bases, with 14 bases between. CDR1 is KGHSH, CDR2 LQKENI, per germline. Here the CDR3 DNA reads TGTGCCAGCTTCCGGGAGTTTGGTACCGGGGAGCTGTTTTTT. This sequence encodes CASFREFGTGELFF.

This clone occurred a few times. As DNA, the CDR3 is TGCGCCAGCAGCCGGGACAGGGATCAGCCCCAGCATTTT. Its protein is CASSRDRDQPQHF. The chain recombines TRBV10-1 with TRBJ1-5; 9 bases line up with TRBD1. CDR3 length equals 13 residues. Germline CDR1 reads WNHNN; CDR2 reads SYGVQD (reference sequence). The J segment lost 5 bases and the V segment lost 6 bases, leaving 2 bases of the junction unmatched.

The gene calls are TRBV27 and TRBJ2-7, with 11 positions matching TRBD2. The CDR3 has 15 residues. V lost 6 bases to trimming and J lost 2 bases; unmatched junction nucleotides: 6. The germline gives CDR1 MNHEY, CDR2 SMNVEV (reference sequence). This CDR3 reads CASRGSGRDAYEQYF. The CDR3 region has the DNA TGTGCCAGCAGGGGTAGCGGGAGGGACGCCTACGAGCAGTACTTC.

The rearrangement joins TRBV20-1 to TRBJ2-7; D ambiguous. The V gene lost 7 bases and the J gene lost 5 bases, with 12 bases spanning the gap. Germline V CDR1 and CDR2: DFQATT, SNEGSKA (reference sequence). This CDR3 is 11 amino acids long. The CDR3 loop is CSGRTGDEQYF. Written as DNA, the CDR3 is TGCAGTGGCCGAACTGGGGACGAGCAGTACTTC.

The V and J genes are TRBV28 and TRBJ2-5; D uncertain. V was pared by 1 base and J by 2 bases, with 14 bases between. There are 16 residues in the CDR3. Germline loops: CDR1 MDHEN, CDR2 SYDVKM. The CDR3 sequence is CASSLFPRKKQETQYF. As DNA, the CDR3 is TGTGCCAGCAGTTTATTCCCTCGAAAAAAGCAAGAGACCCAGTACTTC.

This chain uses TRBV28 with TRBJ1-5, with a possible D match to TRBD1 (6 bases). The germline V gene encodes CDR1 MDHEN and CDR2 SYDVKM. The CDR3 is made up of 17 amino acids. Deletions cut 7 bases from V and 6 bases from J, with 25 bases between. The CDR3 sequence is CASTPQGPGQKAQPQHF. Written as DNA, the CDR3 is TGTGCCAGCACTCCCCAGGGGCCAGGCCAGAAAGCTCAGCCCCAGCATTTT.

This clone was seen just once. The J gene is TRBJ2-3, the V gene TRBV9; 10 bases are a match to TRBD2. The CDR3 consists of 15 residues. The V and J ends lost 4 bases and 5 bases, in that order; junction bases with no gene match: 7. CDR1 is SGDLS and CDR2 is YYNGEE in the germline V gene. The CDR3 DNA sequence: TGTGCCAGCAGCTCGCCTAGCGGGAGCGGAGATACGCAGTATTTT. Protein: CASSSPSGSGDTQYF.

The chain combines TRBV6-1 with TRBJ1-5; weak D call: TRBD1 (5 bases). This CDR3 spans 13 amino acids. Germline V lookup: CDR1 MNHNS, CDR2 SASEGT. V was cut by 6 bases and J by 5 bases, with 11 bases left in between. CDR3 in DNA: TGTGCCAGCAGAGTGGACACCCATCAGCCCCAGCATTTT. It encodes CASRVDTHQPQHF.

The chain couples TRBV5-8 to TRBJ2-1; D might be TRBD1 or TRBD2, each matching 5 bases. V lost 2 bases to trimming and J lost 3 bases, with 15 bases between them. Germline CDR1 is SGHTS and CDR2 is YDEGEE. The CDR3 runs to 16 residues. CDR3 in amino acids: CASSLRGLRDYNEQFF. For the CDR3, the DNA is TGTGCCAGCAGCTTAAGGGGCCTCCGGGACTACAATGAGCAGTTCTTC.

The V call is TRBV27, the J call TRBJ2-2; no firm D call. V lost 3 bases and J 0 bases, leaving 5 bases between the germline ends. Germline V lookup: CDR1 MNHEY, CDR2 SMNVEV (reference sequence). The CDR3 loop spans 14 amino acids. Written as DNA, the CDR3 is TGTGCCAGCAGTTTGTGGGCGAACACCGGGGAGCTGTTTTTT. This sequence encodes CASSLWANTGELFF.

This sequence joins TRBV18 and TRBJ2-3; the match to TRBD1 covers 10 bases. J gave up 4 bases and V 2 bases, and 9 bases lay outside the gene matches. This CDR3 region has 17 residues. The germline V gene encodes CDR1 KGHSH and CDR2 LQKENI. The CDR3 spells CASSPIMGQGNPDTQYF. In nucleotides, the CDR3 is TGTGCCAGCTCACCAATTATGGGACAGGGGAACCCAGATACGCAGTATTTT.

The chain is built from TRBV6-5 and TRBJ1-5; a weak D match, TRBD1 (5 bases). CDR1 is MNHEY and CDR2 is SVGAGI in the germline V gene. V lost 5 bases and J 5 bases, leaving 10 bases between the germline ends. CDR3 length: 13 residues. For the CDR3, the DNA is TGTGCCAGCAGTCGGACACGGGATCAGCCCCAGCATTTT. Its protein product is CASSRTRDQPQHF.

The gene calls are TRBV7-9 and TRBJ2-1, with no clear D. Germline CDR1 is SEHNR and CDR2 is FQNEAQ (reference sequence). This CDR3 has 10 residues. V lost 3 bases and J lost 8, with 2 bases in between. The CDR3, as DNA: TGTGCCAGCAGCTTTCATGAGCAGTTCTTC. Protein sequence: CASSFHEQFF.

In this sample, this clone turned up once. The chain has TRBV4-1 and TRBJ2-7, with 11 nucleotides matching TRBD2. The CDR3 spans 15 residues. V was clipped by 4 bases and J by 4 bases; unmatched bases: 6. Germline V gives CDR1 MGHRA, CDR2 YSYEKL. The CDR3 loop reads CASSLAGGPQYEQYF. CDR3 bases: TGCGCCAGCAGCCTAGCGGGAGGGCCTCAGTACGAGCAGTACTTC.